The 20 T cell receptor beta chains listed next were all sequenced from one sample in a study of blood T cell repertoires in COVID-19. Produced via immunoSEQ multiplex PCR; TCRdb's table is partial and in-frame only. The sample yields more than 300,000 clones, roughly 90% seen once. The specimen sequenced was PBMCs or T cells enriched from blood (not recorded which). Receptors were obtained from a woman aged 25 to 45 who had recovered from COVID-19.

The V gene is TRBV18, the J gene TRBJ2-7, with 7 bases matching TRBD1. Trimming took 6 bases from V and 1 from J; bases not matched to a gene: 3. The CDR3 extends over 13 amino acids. Germline assignment: CDR1 KGHSH and CDR2 LQKENI. In DNA, the CDR3 is TGTGCCAGCTCCGACAGGGATTCCTACGAGCAGTACTTC. Protein: CASSDRDSYEQYF.

This chain connects TRBV14 to TRBJ2-1, with D maybe TRBD1 (5 bases). This CDR3 comprises 15 residues. Germline CDR1 and CDR2: SGHDN and FVKESK. V was shortened by 0 bases and J by 2 bases, with 8 bases between the two germline ends. This CDR3 reads CASSQDSRAYNEQFF. CDR3 DNA: TGTGCCAGCAGCCAAGATTCCAGGGCCTACAATGAGCAGTTCTTC.

The J gene is TRBJ2-7, the V gene TRBV29-1; 9 nucleotides line up with TRBD1. This CDR3 is built from 14 residues. Trimming removed 6 bases from V and 6 bases from J; junction bases left unmatched: 12. CDR1 is SQVTM, CDR2 ANQGSEA, per germline. CDR3: CSVPSGTGLGEQYF. The CDR3 DNA sequence: TGCAGCGTGCCCTCCGGGACAGGGCTCGGCGAGCAGTACTTC.

This clone was counted between two and nine times. This chain joins TRBV27 and TRBJ2-7; TRBD2 agrees at 12 bases. Germline V gene sequence: CDR1 MNHEY, CDR2 SMNVEV (reference sequence). Losses at the gene ends were 8 bases for V and 2 bases for J; bases not matched to a gene: 4. This CDR3 comprises 14 residues. CDR3 in amino acids: CASRSSGGAYEQYF. For the CDR3, the DNA is TGTGCCAGCCGATCTAGCGGGGGGGCCTACGAGCAGTACTTC.

J is TRBJ1-1 and V is TRBV19; D ambiguous. Trimming pared 6 bases from V and 1 base from J, leaving 9 bases between. This CDR3 has 13 amino acids. Germline CDR1 reads LNHDA; CDR2 reads SQIVND (reference sequence). CDR3 DNA sequence: TGTGCCAGTAGATACAGACGGAACACTGAAGCTTTCTTT. It yields the protein CASRYRRNTEAFF.

This clone has more than one count but fewer than ten. The J gene is TRBJ2-7, the V gene TRBV7-9; D ambiguous. From germline, CDR1 is SEHNR and CDR2 FQNEAQ (reference sequence). CDR3 length: 14 amino acids. The V end was cut by 6 bases, the J end by 4 bases, with 16 bases between. The CDR3 loop is CASSHNHNEYEQYF. The CDR3 DNA sequence: TGTGCCAGCAGTCATAACCACAACGAATACGAGCAGTACTTC.

A single count supports this clone. The CDR3 here is CASSAGQGVGMNTEAFF. The CDR3 DNA reads TGTGCCAGCAGCGCAGGACAGGGGGTAGGAATGAACACTGAAGCTTTCTTT. The chain couples TRBV3-1 (or the pseudogene TRBV3-2) to TRBJ1-1; 10 bases agree with TRBD1. Germline trimming cut 5 bases from V and 0 bases from J; bases unmatched to any gene: 9. The germline CDR1 and CDR2 sequences are LGHDT and YNNKEL (reference sequence). The CDR3 consists of 17 residues.

The rearrangement joins TRBV7-2 to TRBJ2-7, with 9 bases aligning to TRBD2. The CDR3 covers 14 residues. Trimming removed 2 bases from V and 5 bases from J; junction bases left unmatched: 4. Germline V CDR1 and CDR2: SGHTA, FQGNSA. Here the CDR3 reads CASSLMGLAHEQYF. CDR3 DNA sequence: TGTGCCAGCAGCTTAATGGGACTAGCTCACGAGCAGTACTTC.

This clone was observed a single time. The V call is TRBV7-3, the J call TRBJ2-2; D uncertain. Germline V gene lookup returns CDR1 SGHTA and CDR2 FQGTGA. Trimming shortened V by 2 bases and J by 4 bases, and 8 bases separated the two germline ends. The CDR3 is made up of 14 amino acids. The CDR3 bases are TGTGCCAGCAGCTTACAGGCAGGCACCGGGGAGCTGTTTTTT. This gives the protein CASSLQAGTGELFF.

The chain recombines TRBV20-1 with TRBJ1-5; weak D call: TRBD1 (5 bases). V was shortened by 6 bases and J by 9 bases, with 12 bases between the two germline ends. Looked up from germline, CDR1 is DFQATT and CDR2 is SNEGSKA (reference sequence). This CDR3 contains 11 residues. DNA for the CDR3: TGCAGTGCCGCCCGGGGGGGGCCCCAGCATTTT. Protein: CSAARGGPQHF.

V usage is TRBV27 and J usage is TRBJ1-3; D ambiguous. The CDR3 has 16 residues. Germline V gives CDR1 MNHEY, CDR2 SMNVEV (reference sequence). The V end lost 5 bases, the J end lost 0 bases, and 14 bases lay between the germline ends. The CDR3 reads CASSPCRGYSGNTIYF. DNA for the CDR3: TGTGCCAGCAGTCCCTGCCGCGGCTACTCTGGAAACACCATATATTTT.

The chain uses TRBV3-1 (or the pseudogene TRBV3-2) and TRBJ2-5, with TRBD1 matching over 7 bases. J lost 4 bases, V lost 9 bases, and 8 bases had no gene match. Per the germline V gene, CDR1 is LGHDT and CDR2 is YNNKEL (reference sequence). This CDR3 region has 13 residues. The CDR3 reads CASSRGIRETQYF. DNA of the CDR3: TGTGCCAGTTCCAGGGGGATTAGAGAGACCCAGTACTTC.

The V gene is TRBV27, the J gene TRBJ1-4; 9 bases match TRBD1. The CDR3 contains 20 residues. Germline V lookup: CDR1 MNHEY, CDR2 SMNVEV (reference sequence). The V segment lost 7 bases and the J segment 5 bases; nucleotides outside the gene matches: 23. The CDR3 DNA reads TGTGCCAGCACCAAACCGCCCGGGACAGGGTACCGAGCGATAAATGAAAAACTGTTTTTT. Protein: CASTKPPGTGYRAINEKLFF. Variable domain in full (rest from reference TRBV27 and TRBJ1-4): EAQVTQNPRYLITVTGKKLTVTCSQNMNHEYMSWYRQDPGLGLRQIYYSMNVEVTDKGDVPEGYKVSRKEKRNFPLILESPSPNQTSLYFCASTKPPGTGYRAINEKLFFGSGTQLSVL.

CDR3 loop: CASSLAGTGVGNEQFF. The CDR3 nucleotides read TGTGCCAGCAGCTTAGCCGGGACAGGGGTGGGAAATGAGCAGTTCTTC. V is TRBV7-2 and J is TRBJ2-1, with 10 bases fitting TRBD1. Germline loops: CDR1 SGHTA, CDR2 FQGNSA. This CDR3 contains 16 residues. Losses at the gene ends were 0 bases for V and 7 bases for J; bases not matched to a gene: 6.

The rearrangement links TRBV20-1 to TRBJ1-2; a possible D gene is TRBD1 (5 bases). The CDR3 has 11 residues. CDR1 is DFQATT and CDR2 is SNEGSKA in the germline V gene (reference sequence). Trimming pared 6 bases from V and 6 bases from J, leaving 11 bases between. The CDR3 region is CSADSPDGYTF. As DNA, the CDR3 is TGCAGTGCCGACAGCCCGGATGGCTACACCTTC.

This clone showed up just once. The chain combines TRBV4-1 with TRBJ1-5; a weak D match, TRBD1 (6 bases). This CDR3 region has 15 residues. V was trimmed by 1 base and J by 1 base, leaving 8 bases between them. The germline gives CDR1 MGHRA, CDR2 YSYEKL. CDR3 sequence (DNA): TGCGCCAGCAGCCAAGTACAGGGAAGCAATCAGCCCCAGCATTTT. This encodes CASSQVQGSNQPQHF.

This rearrangement joins TRBV28 to TRBJ2-2; 10 nucleotides align to TRBD2. This CDR3 is 16 amino acids long. Germline assignment: CDR1 MDHEN and CDR2 SYDVKM. V was clipped by 3 bases and J by 7 bases; unmatched bases: 8. CDR3 region: CASSFVELAGVGELFF. The CDR3 coding sequence is TGTGCCAGCAGTTTTGTTGAGCTAGCGGGAGTCGGGGAGCTGTTTTTT.

The gene calls are TRBV7-8 and TRBJ2-2; TRBD1 matches 8 bases. The ends lost 5 bases at V and 7 bases at J; junction bases unmatched: 9. CDR1 is SGHVS and CDR2 is FQNEAQ in the germline V gene. The CDR3 sequence is 15 residues long. The CDR3 spells CASSIGQGGVGELFF. The CDR3, as DNA: TGTGCCAGCAGCATTGGACAGGGTGGGGTCGGGGAGCTGTTTTTT.

The rearrangement joins TRBV7-3 to TRBJ1-1; D gene unclear. The CDR3 runs 13 residues. Per germline, CDR1 SGHTA and CDR2 FQGTGA. The V end was cut by 5 bases, the J end by 6 bases, with 13 bases between. CDR3 sequence reads: CASSPIVHAEAFF. The CDR3 DNA is TGTGCCAGCAGCCCGATAGTCCACGCTGAAGCTTTCTTT.

This sequence joins TRBV7-9 and TRBJ2-1; the match to TRBD2 covers 8 bases. V was clipped by 3 bases and J by 10 bases; unmatched bases: 5. This CDR3 has 13 residues. CDR1 is SEHNR, CDR2 FQNEAQ, per germline (reference sequence). The CDR3 sequence is CASSFTSGAEQFF. CDR3 sequence (DNA): TGTGCCAGCAGCTTTACTAGCGGTGCAGAGCAGTTCTTC.